This TCR beta chain was sequenced in a study of early T cells in non-severe SARS-CoV-2 infection (dated by TCRdb to 2020 to 2022). For the wider study: Bulk RNA from unsorted whole blood was used for TCR sequencing, so alpha and beta chains could not be paired.

Library generation was performed with 5' RACE. Sequencing relied on a NextSeq 500. In the TCR library protocol, unique molecular identifiers were attached to individual cDNA molecules to correct for PCR bias and sequencing error. Sequencing covered both TCR alpha and beta chains, and within each sample the abundances of alpha and beta sequences were tightly co-correlated. In the original analysis: Decombinator V4 was used to annotate the V gene, J gene and CDR3 of the TCR sequences. Expanded TCRs were defined as changing significantly between any two time points under a Poisson model with p below 0.0001. Abundances of TCRs were expressed as counts per million after normalisation to the total number of TCRs sequenced in each sample. MAIT TCRs were defined by TRAV1-2 paired with TRAJ12, TRAJ20 or TRAJ33, and iNKT TCRs by TRAV10 paired with TRAJ18. A search of VDJdb, accessed on 1 November 2021, was run for TCRs annotated to CMV, EBV and SARS-CoV-2, with TCRs annotated for multiple antigens excluded. Using fastp at Q25 and MiXCR, TCRdb reprocessed the public reads and kept productive beta chains. Each entry merges the rows of one CDR3 protein and shows their most common DNA and genes. The V and J calls shown here were made by TCRdb, not taken from the authors' results. Counted in this sample were 55,000 to 75,000 distinct CDR3 sequences; approximately 8% of them appeared once. 3% to 4% of the sample is held by the ten biggest clonotypes.

This was a case-control study nested in a cohort of healthcare workers in London, UK, who had nasopharyngeal swab PCR tests and blood samples taken every week. Healthcare workers were recruited during the week of the UK lockdown, between 23 and 31 March 2020, and followed weekly for up to 16 weeks. Notes on this clonotype: Its antigen is unknown. The input lacks base qualities; no much larger clone sits a single base away.

The germline V gene yields ENHRY for CDR1 and SYGVKD for CDR2. The CDR3, from cysteine to phenylalanine, totals 14 residues. The DNA shown is the 42-base CDR3, in frame from base 1. Unmatched junction bases come to 8, with V trimmed by 7 bases and J by 6 bases. Findings and caveats that apply to the study as a whole: VDJdb matching was skewed toward anti-spike CD8 responses and likely underestimated virus-specific expansions, missing private and CD4 specificities.

This chain is built from TRBV10-3 and TRBJ2-7, and 11 bases in between align with TRBD1. This sequence was found in an adult who was a healthcare worker with PCR-confirmed SARS-CoV-2 infection or an uninfected control (not recorded which). The specimen sequenced was whole blood. The nucleotides read TGTGCCATCACGCCCGGGACAGGGGGAGGCGAGCAGTACTTC. This codes for CAITPGTGGGEQYF.